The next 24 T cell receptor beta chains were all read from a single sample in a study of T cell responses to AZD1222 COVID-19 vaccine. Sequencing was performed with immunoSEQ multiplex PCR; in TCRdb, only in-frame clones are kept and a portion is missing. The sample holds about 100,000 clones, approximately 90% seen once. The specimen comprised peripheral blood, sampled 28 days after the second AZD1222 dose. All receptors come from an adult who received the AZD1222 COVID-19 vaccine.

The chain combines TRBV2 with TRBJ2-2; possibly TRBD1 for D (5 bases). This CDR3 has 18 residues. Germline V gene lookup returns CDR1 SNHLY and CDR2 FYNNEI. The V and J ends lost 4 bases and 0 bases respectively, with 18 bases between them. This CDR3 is CASSASRSGHTNTGELFF. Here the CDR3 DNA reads TGTGCCAGCAGTGCAAGCAGGAGTGGACACACGAACACCGGGGAGCTGTTTTTT.

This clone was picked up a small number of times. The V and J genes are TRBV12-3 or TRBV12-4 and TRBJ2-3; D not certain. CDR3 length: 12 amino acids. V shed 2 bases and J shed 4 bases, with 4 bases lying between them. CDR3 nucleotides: TGTGCCAGCAGTTTAAGTTCAGATACGCAGTATTTT. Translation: CASSLSSDTQYF.

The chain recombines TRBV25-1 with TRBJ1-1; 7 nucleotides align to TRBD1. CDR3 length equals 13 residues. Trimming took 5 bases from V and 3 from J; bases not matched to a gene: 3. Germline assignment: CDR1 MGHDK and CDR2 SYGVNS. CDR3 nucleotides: TGTGCCAGCAGTCGACAGGGAGACACTGAAGCTTTCTTT. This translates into CASSRQGDTEAFF.

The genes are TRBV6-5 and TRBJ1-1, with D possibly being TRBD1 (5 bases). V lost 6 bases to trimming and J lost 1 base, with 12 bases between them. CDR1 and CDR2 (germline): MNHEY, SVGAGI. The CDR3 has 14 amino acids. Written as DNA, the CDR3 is TGTGCCAGCAGGTTGTGGGGCGAGAACACTGAAGCTTTCTTT. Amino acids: CASRLWGENTEAFF.

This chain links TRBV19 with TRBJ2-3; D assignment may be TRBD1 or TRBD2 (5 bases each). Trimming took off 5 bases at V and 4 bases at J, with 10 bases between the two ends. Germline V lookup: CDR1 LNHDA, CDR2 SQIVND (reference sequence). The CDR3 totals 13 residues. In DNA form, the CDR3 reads TGTGCCAGTAGTCCTAGCAGGGCAGATACGCAGTATTTT. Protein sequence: CASSPSRADTQYF. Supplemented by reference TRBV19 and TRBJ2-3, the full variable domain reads DGGITQSPKYLFRKEGQNVTLSCEQNLNHDAMYWYRQDPGQGLRLIYYSQIVNDFQKGDIAEGYSVSREKKESFPLTVTSAQKNPTAFYLCASSPSRADTQYFGPGTRLTVL.

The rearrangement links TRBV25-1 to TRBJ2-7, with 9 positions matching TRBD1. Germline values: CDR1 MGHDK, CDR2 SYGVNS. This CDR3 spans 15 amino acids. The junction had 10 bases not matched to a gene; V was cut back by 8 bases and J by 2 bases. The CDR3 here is CASRSPGQGTYEQYF. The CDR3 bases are TGTGCCAGCCGTTCGCCGGGACAGGGAACCTACGAGCAGTACTTC.

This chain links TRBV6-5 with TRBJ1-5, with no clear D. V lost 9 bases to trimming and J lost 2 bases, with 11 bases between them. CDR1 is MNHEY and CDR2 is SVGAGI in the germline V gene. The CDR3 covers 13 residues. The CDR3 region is CASRPAGNQPQHF. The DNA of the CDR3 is TGTGCCAGTCGTCCGGCGGGCAATCAGCCCCAGCATTTT.

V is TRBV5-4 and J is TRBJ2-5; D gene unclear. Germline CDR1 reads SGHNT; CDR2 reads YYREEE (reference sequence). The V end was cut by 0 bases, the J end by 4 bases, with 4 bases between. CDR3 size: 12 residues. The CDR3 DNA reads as TGTGCCAGCAGCTTGGCGGGAGAGACCCAGTACTTC. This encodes CASSLAGETQYF.

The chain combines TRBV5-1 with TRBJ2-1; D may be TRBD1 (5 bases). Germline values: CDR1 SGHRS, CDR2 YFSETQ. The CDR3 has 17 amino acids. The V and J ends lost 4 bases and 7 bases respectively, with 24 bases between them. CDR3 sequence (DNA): TGCGCCAGCAGCCCTCTTAGTGTTTCAGGGCTTCGGAATGAGCAGTTCTTC. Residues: CASSPLSVSGLRNEQFF.

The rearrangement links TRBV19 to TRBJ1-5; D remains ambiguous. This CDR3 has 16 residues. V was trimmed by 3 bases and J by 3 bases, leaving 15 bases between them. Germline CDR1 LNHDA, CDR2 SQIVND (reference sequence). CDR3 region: CASSIYYGEPNQPQHF. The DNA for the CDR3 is TGTGCCAGTAGTATTTATTATGGGGAGCCCAATCAGCCCCAGCATTTT.

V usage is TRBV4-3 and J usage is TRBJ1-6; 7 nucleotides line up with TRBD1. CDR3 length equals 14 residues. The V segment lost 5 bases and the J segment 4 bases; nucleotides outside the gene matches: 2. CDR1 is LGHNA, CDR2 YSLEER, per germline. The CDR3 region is CASSGTDYNSPLHF. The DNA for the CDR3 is TGCGCCAGCAGCGGGACAGATTATAATTCACCCCTCCACTTT.

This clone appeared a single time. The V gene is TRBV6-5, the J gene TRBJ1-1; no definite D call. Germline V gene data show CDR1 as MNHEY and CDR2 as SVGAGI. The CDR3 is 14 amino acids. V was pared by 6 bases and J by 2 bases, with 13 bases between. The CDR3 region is CASRSQASNTEAFF. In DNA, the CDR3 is TGTGCCAGCAGGTCCCAAGCATCCAACACTGAAGCTTTCTTT.

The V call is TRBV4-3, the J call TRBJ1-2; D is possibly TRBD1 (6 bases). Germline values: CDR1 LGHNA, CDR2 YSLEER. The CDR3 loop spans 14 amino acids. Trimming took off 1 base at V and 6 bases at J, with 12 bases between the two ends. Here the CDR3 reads CASSQGPGADGYTF. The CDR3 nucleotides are TGCGCCAGCAGCCAAGGGCCAGGGGCGGATGGCTACACCTTC.

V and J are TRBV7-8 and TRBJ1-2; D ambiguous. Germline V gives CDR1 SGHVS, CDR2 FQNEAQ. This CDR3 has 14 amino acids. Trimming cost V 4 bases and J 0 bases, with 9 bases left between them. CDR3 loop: CASSSTGANYGYTF. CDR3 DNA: TGTGCCAGCAGCTCCACGGGAGCTAACTATGGCTACACCTTC.

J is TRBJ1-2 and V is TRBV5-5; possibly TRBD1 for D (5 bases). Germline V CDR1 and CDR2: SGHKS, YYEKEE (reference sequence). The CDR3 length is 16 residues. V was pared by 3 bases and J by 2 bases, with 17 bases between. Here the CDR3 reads CASSSDGTRGNYGYTF. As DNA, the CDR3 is TGTGCCAGCAGCTCTGACGGGACTAGGGGAAACTATGGCTACACCTTC.

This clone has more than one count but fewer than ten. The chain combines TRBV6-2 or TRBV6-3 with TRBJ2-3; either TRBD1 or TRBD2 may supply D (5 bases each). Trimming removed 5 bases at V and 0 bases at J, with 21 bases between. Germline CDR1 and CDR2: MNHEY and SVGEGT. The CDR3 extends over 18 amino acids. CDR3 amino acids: CASSQWGNKRTSTDTQYF. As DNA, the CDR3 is TGTGCCAGCAGTCAGTGGGGGAACAAGCGGACTAGCACAGATACGCAGTATTTT.

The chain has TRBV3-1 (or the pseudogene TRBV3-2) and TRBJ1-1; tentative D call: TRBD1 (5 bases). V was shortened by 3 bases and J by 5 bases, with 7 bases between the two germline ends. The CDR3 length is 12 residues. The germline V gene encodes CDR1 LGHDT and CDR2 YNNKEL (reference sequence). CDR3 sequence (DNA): TGTGCCAGCAGCCATGGGGGGACTGAAGCTTTCTTT. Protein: CASSHGGTEAFF.

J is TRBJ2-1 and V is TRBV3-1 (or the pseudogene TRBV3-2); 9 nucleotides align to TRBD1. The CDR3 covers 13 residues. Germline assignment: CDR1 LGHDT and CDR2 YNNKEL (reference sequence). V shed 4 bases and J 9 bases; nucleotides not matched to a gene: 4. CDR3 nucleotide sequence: TGTGCCAGCAGCCCCGGGACAGGGCCTGAGCAGTTCTTC. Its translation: CASSPGTGPEQFF.

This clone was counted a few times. The CDR3 is CASRPTGNTGELFF. The CDR3 DNA is TGTGCCAGCAGACCGACAGGGAACACCGGGGAGCTGTTTTTT. The rearrangement links TRBV5-6 to TRBJ2-2, with D possibly being TRBD1 (6 bases). In germline, CDR1 is SGHDT, CDR2 YYEEEE. The CDR3 runs to 14 residues. Trimming left V 5 bases short and J 1 base short, with 9 bases between.

CDR3 bases: TGTGCCAGCAGTTCCCCCGGGACAGGGACCTACGAGCAGTACTTC. Its protein is CASSSPGTGTYEQYF. The V call is TRBV27, the J call TRBJ2-7; TRBD1 matches 9 bases. V was pared by 4 bases and J by 2 bases, with 6 bases of the junction left unmatched. The germline gives CDR1 MNHEY, CDR2 SMNVEV (reference sequence). There are 15 residues in the CDR3.

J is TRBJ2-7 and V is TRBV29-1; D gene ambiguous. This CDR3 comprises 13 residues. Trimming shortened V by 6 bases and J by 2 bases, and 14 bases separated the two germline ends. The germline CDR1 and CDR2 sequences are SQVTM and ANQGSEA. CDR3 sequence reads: CSVSQENPYEQYF. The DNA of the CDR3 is TGCAGCGTATCTCAGGAGAACCCCTACGAGCAGTACTTC.

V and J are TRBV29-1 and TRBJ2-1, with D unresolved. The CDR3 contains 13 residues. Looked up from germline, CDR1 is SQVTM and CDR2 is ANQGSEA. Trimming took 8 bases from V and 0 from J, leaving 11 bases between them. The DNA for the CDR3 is TGCAGCCCTCGAGCCTACTCCTACAATGAGCAGTTCTTC. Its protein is CSPRAYSYNEQFF.

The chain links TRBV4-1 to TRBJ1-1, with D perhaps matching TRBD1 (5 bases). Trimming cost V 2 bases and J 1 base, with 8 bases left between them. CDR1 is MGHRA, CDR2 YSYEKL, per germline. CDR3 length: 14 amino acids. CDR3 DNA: TGCGCCAGCAGCCAATATCAGGGGAACACTGAAGCTTTCTTT. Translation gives CASSQYQGNTEAFF.

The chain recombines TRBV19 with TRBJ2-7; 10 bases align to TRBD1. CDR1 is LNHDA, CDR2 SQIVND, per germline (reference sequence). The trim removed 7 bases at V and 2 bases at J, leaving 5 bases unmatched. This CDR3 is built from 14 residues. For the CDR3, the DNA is TGTGCCAGTACCCGGACAGGGGGGGCCTACGAGCAGTACTTC. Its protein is CASTRTGGAYEQYF.